This TCR beta chain was profiled in a study of T cell clones after liver transplantation (dated by TCRdb to about 2019). At the level of the whole study: Samples were obtained from ITN030ST, a randomized trial in which withdrawal of immunosuppression was attempted within 2 years of liver transplantation. A cohort of 8 liver transplant recipients was studied, of whom 3 were classified as tolerant and 5 as non-tolerant. Three of the eight recipients were HCV-positive; the others were transplanted for non-autoimmune, non-viral indications. Donor-reactive T cell clones were identified using TCRbeta sequencing after a pre-transplant mixed lymphocyte reaction and were then followed in post-transplant blood. Third party-reactive TCRbeta sequences were also identified from pre-transplant MLRs to serve as an antigen-independent comparator for donor-reactive sequences. Blood samples were taken pre-transplant, pre-randomization before withdrawal, and post-randomization after full withdrawal or failed withdrawal. Tolerance meant complete immunosuppression withdrawal for at least one year without liver enzymes rising beyond twice the upper limit of normal. The subjects received no induction therapy and were kept on standard immunosuppression until randomization at 12-24 months post-transplant. On the study overall, not on this receptor specifically: When repertoire turnover was accounted for, significantly reduced detection of donor-reactive sequences was found in 7 of 8 subjects for CD4 and in 8 of 8 subjects for CD8. Without allograft tissue specimens, donor-reactive T cells may have migrated into the graft rather than being deleted. Conclusions were preliminary, limited by small, heterogeneous patient numbers and non-standardized post-transplant time points. Low numbers of available donor cells limited the measurable donor-reactive repertoire in a couple of subjects. Donor-reactive sequences decreased more than third party-reactive sequences, which suggests partial antigen-specific deletion that was not related to withdrawal success. In most of the 8 subjects, regardless of tolerance or HCV status, circulating donor-reactive CD4 TCRbeta sequences dropped significantly post-transplant.

V is clipped by 5 bases and J by 0 bases, and the sequence between their germline boundaries is 12 bases long. CDR1 SGDLS and CDR2 YYNGEE were looked up in the germline V gene. The CDR3 runs 15 residues from the cysteine to the phenylalanine. The DNA shown is the 45-base CDR3, in frame from base 1. Unstimulated PBMCs, after thawing, were stained for CD3, CD4 and CD8 and then FACS-sorted into CD3+CD4+ and CD3+CD8+ populations. All 8 studied subjects were randomized to withdrawal of immunosuppression. Genomic DNA was isolated with the Qiagen DNeasy Blood and Tissue Kit. Regarding this clone: The clone's antigen remains unknown. No qualities accompany the bases; no much larger clone lies one base away.

High-throughput TCRbeta CDR3 sequencing of frozen genomic DNA was performed by immunoSEQ, including PCR amplification, mapping, bias correction and internal controls. As for the authors' bioinformatics: Productive rearrangements were kept, and unique TCRbeta sequences were defined by CDR3 nucleotide sequence plus V and J gene. For classification of a sequence as donor-reactive, at least 5-fold expansion in CFSE-low cells relative to unstimulated pre-transplant cells and a frequency of at least 0.01% were required. To ensure at least 90% detection power, minimum frequency thresholds were set for each subject based on that subject's lowest-template unstimulated sample. Jensen-Shannon divergence between the top 1000 TCRbeta sequences post- versus pre-transplant served as the measure of repertoire turnover. Two-sided Fisher's exact tests were used to test for changes in how often donor-reactive sequences were detected. The immuneACCESS repertoire file appears here via TCRdb, limited to in-frame rearrangements. These files lack a portion of the clones; in checked studies, under half of the deficit traces to unresolved V genes, and the cause of the others is not known. V, J and clone size are taken as reported in that table, and D and trimming were inferred from the DNA itself. The sample yields approximately 65,000 clones; over 90% were counted once. The top ten hold approximately 1% of the sample.

The sequence was collected from a human patient who received a liver transplant. After a transplant, some T cells may have been passed on by the graft donor. This specimen was CD4+ T cells from blood, taken approximately 26 months after liver transplant. This sequence uses TRBV9 and TRBJ1-3; the D gene is perhaps TRBD1, from 6 matching bases. The base sequence is TGTGCCAGCAGTAGCCAGGGGTACTCTGGAAACACCATATATTTT. This is translated as CASSSQGYSGNTIYF.